Below, 22 T cell receptor beta chains from the same sample are listed, as sequenced in a study of OX40 agonist ivuxolimab in advanced cancers. Generated by immunoSEQ multiplex PCR, the TCRdb table keeps only in-frame clones and is missing some. Among tens of thousands of clones, roughly 84% were seen once, and the ten largest hold 2%. Material: CD4+ or CD8+ T cells sorted from blood, obtained in a trial of the OX40 agonist ivuxolimab. The receptors come from an adult with an advanced solid tumor such as melanoma, head and neck, liver or kidney cancer.

DNA for the CDR3: TGTGCCAGCAGACCTAGCGGCTTGAACACCGGGGAGCTGTTTTTT. Translating gives CASRPSGLNTGELFF. The rearrangement links TRBV6-5 to TRBJ2-2; 7 bases line up with TRBD2. Losses at the gene ends were 6 bases for V and 1 base for J; bases not matched to a gene: 5. CDR1 MNHEY and CDR2 SVGAGI come from the germline V gene. The CDR3 spans 15 residues.

This clone was seen only a few times. Here the CDR3 DNA reads TGTGCCAGCAGCTTAAGCCTAGCCGAGGGAGGTGAGCAGTTCTTC. Translated, it gives CASSLSLAEGGEQFF. The chain couples TRBV7-9 to TRBJ2-1, with D possibly matching TRBD2 (6 bases). This CDR3 is 15 amino acids long. Trimming shortened V by 2 bases and J by 9 bases, and 17 bases separated the two germline ends. Germline CDR1 SEHNR, CDR2 FQNEAQ (reference sequence).

The J gene is TRBJ2-7, the V gene TRBV10-3; 12 bases line up with TRBD1. The V gene end was trimmed by 8 bases and the J gene end by 0 bases; junction bases not matched to a gene: 5. CDR1 and CDR2 (germline): ENHRY, SYGVKD. The CDR3 covers 15 residues. The CDR3: CAISGTGGLSYEQYF. The CDR3 region has the DNA TGTGCCATCTCCGGGACAGGGGGCCTCTCCTACGAGCAGTACTTC.

This CDR3 is CASRPRGGDEKLFF. CDR3 DNA sequence: TGTGCCAGCAGGCCGAGAGGGGGCGATGAAAAACTGTTTTTT. The chain recombines TRBV6-6 with TRBJ1-4, with 7 bases identical to TRBD1. Unmatched junction bases numbered 7, after V lost 6 bases and J lost 6 bases. Germline CDR1 is MNHNY and CDR2 is SVGAGI (reference sequence). The length of the CDR3 is 14 residues.

This chain's CDR3 is CASSPGTASNQPQHF. CDR3 coding DNA: TGTGCCAGCAGTCCCGGGACCGCTAGCAATCAGCCCCAGCATTTT. J is TRBJ1-5 and V is TRBV28; possible D gene TRBD1, 5 bases. The CDR3 loop spans 15 amino acids. V lost 5 bases and J lost 0, with 11 bases in between. Germline V gives CDR1 MDHEN, CDR2 SYDVKM. The whole variable domain, filled in from reference TRBV28 and TRBJ1-5, reads DVKVTQSSRYLVKRTGEKVFLECVQDMDHENMFWYRQDPGLGLRLIYFSYDVKMKEKGDIPEGYSVSREKKERFSLILESASTNQTSMYLCASSPGTASNQPQHFGDGTRLSIL.

CDR3 sequence: CASSINRGRRAFF. The CDR3 region has the DNA TGTGCCAGTAGTATAAACAGGGGGCGTCGAGCTTTCTTT. The chain links TRBV19 to TRBJ1-1; 9 bases map to TRBD1. J was trimmed by 10 bases and V by 2 bases; bases with no gene match: 5. The CDR3 contains 13 residues. CDR1 LNHDA and CDR2 SQIVND come from the germline V gene (reference sequence).

The table lists this clone with a count of one. The chain recombines TRBV5-1 with TRBJ1-1; TRBD1 might be the D (6 bases). V lost 2 bases and J 1 base, leaving 12 bases between the germline ends. This CDR3 comprises 15 residues. Germline loops: CDR1 SGHRS, CDR2 YFSETQ. The CDR3 DNA follows: TGCGCCAGCAGCTTTTCCGGACAGACGAACACTGAAGCTTTCTTT. This codes for CASSFSGQTNTEAFF.

This chain uses TRBV4-2 with TRBJ2-1, with 11 bases matching TRBD2. The CDR3 runs to 19 residues. Germline V gene sequence: CDR1 LGHNA, CDR2 YNFKEQ. V lost 4 bases, J lost 0 bases, and 11 bases stayed unmatched. The CDR3: CASSRGLAGPMSSYNEQFF. CDR3 DNA: TGTGCCAGCAGCCGCGGACTAGCGGGCCCAATGAGCTCCTACAATGAGCAGTTCTTC.

The chain employs TRBV15 and TRBJ1-2; D is unresolved. Germline V gives CDR1 LNHNV, CDR2 YYDKDF (reference sequence). The V gene lost 6 bases and the J gene lost 5 bases, with 7 bases spanning the gap. CDR3 length: 11 amino acids. The DNA for the CDR3 is TGTGCCACCAGGGCCGTATATGGCTACACCTTC. It yields the protein CATRAVYGYTF. The complete variable domain, with remaining parts taken from reference TRBV15 and TRBJ1-2, reads DAMVIQNPRYQVTQFGKPVTLSCSQTLNHNVMYWYQQKSSQAPKLLFHYYDKDFNNEADTPDNFQSRRPNTSFCFLDIRSPGLGDTAMYLCATRAVYGYTFGSGTRLTVV.

The chain couples TRBV4-1 to TRBJ2-6; D unresolved. This CDR3 has 16 residues. Trimming cost V 4 bases and J 0 bases, with 10 bases left between them. Germline values: CDR1 MGHRA, CDR2 YSYEKL. The CDR3 coding sequence is TGCGCCAGCAGCCCGACCCTGTTCTCTGGGGCCAACGTCCTGACTTTC. It encodes CASSPTLFSGANVLTF.

This clone was seen only once. The CDR3 here is CASRAVGEEKLFF. The CDR3 coding sequence is TGTGCCAGTAGGGCTGTGGGTGAAGAAAAACTGTTTTTT. The V and J genes are TRBV19 and TRBJ1-4; D uncertain. The germline V gene has CDR1 LNHDA and CDR2 SQIVND (reference sequence). V was clipped by 6 bases and J by 8 bases, with 13 bases between them. This CDR3 contains 13 residues.

In DNA, the CDR3 is TGTGCCAGCAGCGTACACAGGTGGATCTATGGCTACACCTTC. Protein product: CASSVHRWIYGYTF. This chain connects TRBV9 to TRBJ1-2; maybe TRBD1 (5 bases). The V end lost 1 base, the J end lost 4 bases, and 11 bases lay between the germline ends. Germline lookup yields CDR1 SGDLS and CDR2 YYNGEE. The CDR3 runs 14 residues.

The chain recombines TRBV18 with TRBJ1-1; 7 bases match TRBD1. Trimming at V came to 8 bases and at J to 2 bases, leaving 5 bases not matched to a gene. CDR1 is KGHSH and CDR2 is LQKENI in the germline V gene. The CDR3 is 13 amino acids. CDR3 sequence (DNA): TGTGCCAGCCGCCGGGACAGTAACACTGAAGCTTTCTTT. Translated, it gives CASRRDSNTEAFF.

The chain joins TRBV9 to TRBJ2-3, with 7 positions matching TRBD1. Germline trimming cut 4 bases from V and 5 bases from J; bases unmatched to any gene: 4. The CDR3 loop spans 13 amino acids. Germline V gives CDR1 SGDLS, CDR2 YYNGEE. The CDR3 DNA reads TGTGCCAGCAGCTCGGACAGGAAAGATACGCAGTATTTT. Translation: CASSSDRKDTQYF.

The gene calls are TRBV5-1 and TRBJ2-5; a possible D gene is TRBD1 (5 bases). The germline gives CDR1 SGHRS, CDR2 YFSETQ. CDR3 length equals 12 residues. V lost 6 bases and J lost 3, with 9 bases in between. The CDR3 is CASKLREETQYF. CDR3 DNA: TGCGCCAGCAAGCTCAGGGAAGAGACCCAGTACTTC. Looking up the rest from reference TRBV5-1 and TRBJ2-5 gives the full variable domain: KAGVTQTPRYLIKTRGQQVTLSCSPISGHRSVSWYQQTPGQGLQFLFEYFSETQRNKGNFPGRFSGRQFSNSRSEMNVSTLELGDSALYLCASKLREETQYFGPGTRLLVL.

Comment on this clone: This sample also contains other DNA sequences that code for the same CDR3. The chain joins TRBV11-2 to TRBJ2-5; D may be TRBD1 (6 bases). Deletions cut 1 base from V and 2 bases from J, with 11 bases between. CDR3 length: 15 amino acids. In germline, CDR1 is SGHAT, CDR2 FQNNGV. In DNA, the CDR3 is TGTGCCAGCAGCTTAGGCGGACAGAGGCAAGAGACCCAGTACTTC. This encodes CASSLGGQRQETQYF.

The chain links TRBV2 to TRBJ2-1; 9 bases match TRBD2. The CDR3 runs to 16 residues. With V trimmed by 7 bases and J by 0 bases, 7 bases remained unmatched. The germline CDR1 and CDR2 sequences are SNHLY and FYNNEI. The CDR3 loop is CASKGLAISSYNEQFF. The CDR3 bases are TGTGCCAGCAAAGGACTAGCGATCAGCTCCTACAATGAGCAGTTCTTC.

The gene calls are TRBV6-6 and TRBJ2-3, with TRBD1 identical over 8 bases. Germline loops: CDR1 MNHNY, CDR2 SVGAGI (reference sequence). After removal of 0 bases from V and 2 bases from J, the junction contained 4 bases not matched to a gene. The CDR3 has 16 amino acids. As DNA, the CDR3 is TGTGCCAGCAGTTACTCTGGACAGGGACACACAGATACGCAGTATTTT. This sequence encodes CASSYSGQGHTDTQYF.

The chain joins TRBV5-4 to TRBJ2-7; TRBD1 agrees at 7 bases. This CDR3 is built from 13 residues. V lost 1 base to trimming and J lost 3 bases; unmatched junction nucleotides: 1. Germline values: CDR1 SGHNT, CDR2 YYREEE (reference sequence). The CDR3 DNA reads TGTGCCAGCAGCTTGTCAGGGGGCTACGAGCAGTACTTC. It is translated as CASSLSGGYEQYF.

This clone was detected a few times. This rearrangement joins TRBV5-6 to TRBJ2-1; TRBD1 matches 10 bases. This CDR3 spans 13 amino acids. Germline V gene data show CDR1 as SGHDT and CDR2 as YYEEEE. The V segment lost 6 bases and the J segment 8 bases; nucleotides outside the gene matches: 5. The CDR3 nucleotides are TGTGCCAGCATCCTCGGGACAGGGGATGAGCAGTTCTTC. Amino acids: CASILGTGDEQFF.

This sequence joins TRBV4-2 and TRBJ1-3; no firm D call. The V gene's germline CDR1 is LGHNA and CDR2 YNFKEQ. V was trimmed by 3 bases and J by 3 bases, leaving 9 bases between them. There are 14 residues in the CDR3. CDR3 sequence (DNA): TGTGCCAGCAGCCAGGATTTTGATGGAAACACCATATATTTT. Translation gives CASSQDFDGNTIYF.

The table lists this clone with a few counts. The J gene is TRBJ2-1, the V gene TRBV2, with 9 bases that match TRBD2. CDR3 size: 16 residues. The germline CDR1 and CDR2 sequences are SNHLY and FYNNEI. Losses at the gene ends were 0 bases for V and 7 bases for J; bases not matched to a gene: 7. CDR3 residues: CASSEAMASGKNEQFF. The CDR3 DNA is TGTGCCAGCAGTGAAGCGATGGCTAGCGGGAAGAATGAGCAGTTCTTC. Supplemented by reference TRBV2 and TRBJ2-1, the full variable domain reads EPEVTQTPSHQVTQMGQEVILRCVPISNHLYFYWYRQILGQKVEFLVSFYNNEISEKSEIFDDQFSVERPDGSNFTLKIRSTKLEDSAMYFCASSEAMASGKNEQFFGPGTRLTVL.